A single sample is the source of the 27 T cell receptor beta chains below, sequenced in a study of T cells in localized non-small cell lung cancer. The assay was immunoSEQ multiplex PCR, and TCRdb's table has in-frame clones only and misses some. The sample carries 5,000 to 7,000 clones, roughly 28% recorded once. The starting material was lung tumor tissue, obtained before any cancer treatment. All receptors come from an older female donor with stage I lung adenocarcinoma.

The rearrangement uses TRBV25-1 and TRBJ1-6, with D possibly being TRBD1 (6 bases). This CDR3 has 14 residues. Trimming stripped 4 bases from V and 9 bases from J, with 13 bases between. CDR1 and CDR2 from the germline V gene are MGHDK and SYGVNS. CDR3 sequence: CASSASDSLSPLHF. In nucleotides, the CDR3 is TGTGCCAGCAGTGCCTCGGACAGCCTTTCACCCCTCCACTTT.

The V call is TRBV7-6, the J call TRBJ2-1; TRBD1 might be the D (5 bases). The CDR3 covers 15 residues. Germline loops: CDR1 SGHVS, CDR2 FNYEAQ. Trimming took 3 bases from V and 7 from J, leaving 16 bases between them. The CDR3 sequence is CASSFTSGIGNEQFF. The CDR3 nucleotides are TGTGCCAGCAGCTTCACCTCAGGGATTGGAAATGAGCAGTTCTTC.

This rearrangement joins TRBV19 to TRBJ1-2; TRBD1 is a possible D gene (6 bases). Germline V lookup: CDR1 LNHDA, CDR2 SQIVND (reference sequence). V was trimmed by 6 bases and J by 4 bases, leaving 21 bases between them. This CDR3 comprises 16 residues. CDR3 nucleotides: TGTGCCAGTAGCTCCTTGCGGGGGCCAGGGGCCTATGGCTACACCTTC. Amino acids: CASSSLRGPGAYGYTF.

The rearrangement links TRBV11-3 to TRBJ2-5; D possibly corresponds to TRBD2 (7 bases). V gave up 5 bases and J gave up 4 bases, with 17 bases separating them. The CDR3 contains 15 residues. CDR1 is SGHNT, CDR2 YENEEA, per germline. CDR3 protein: CASSQVGGAVETQYF. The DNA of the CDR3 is TGTGCCAGCAGCCAAGTTGGGGGGGCTGTAGAGACCCAGTACTTC.

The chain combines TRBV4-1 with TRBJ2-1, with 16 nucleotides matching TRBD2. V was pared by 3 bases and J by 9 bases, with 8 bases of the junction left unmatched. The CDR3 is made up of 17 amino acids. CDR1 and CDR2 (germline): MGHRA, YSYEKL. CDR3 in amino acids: CASSQAPGLAGGGEQFF. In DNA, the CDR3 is TGCGCCAGCAGCCAGGCCCCGGGACTAGCGGGAGGGGGTGAGCAGTTCTTC.

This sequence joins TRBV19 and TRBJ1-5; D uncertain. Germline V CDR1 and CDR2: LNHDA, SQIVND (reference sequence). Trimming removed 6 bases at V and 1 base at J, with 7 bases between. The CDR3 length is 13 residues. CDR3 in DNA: TGTGCCAGTAGCTACGGAAGCAATCAGCCCCAGCATTTT. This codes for CASSYGSNQPQHF.

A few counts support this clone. The CDR3 sequence: CASSKGRTVQETQYF. The CDR3 DNA follows: TGTGCCAGCAGTAAAGGAAGGACAGTTCAAGAGACCCAGTACTTC. The chain recombines TRBV9 with TRBJ2-5; weak D call: TRBD1 (6 bases). V was clipped by 5 bases and J by 2 bases, with 16 bases between them. The length of the CDR3 is 15 residues. The germline CDR1 and CDR2 sequences are SGDLS and YYNGEE.

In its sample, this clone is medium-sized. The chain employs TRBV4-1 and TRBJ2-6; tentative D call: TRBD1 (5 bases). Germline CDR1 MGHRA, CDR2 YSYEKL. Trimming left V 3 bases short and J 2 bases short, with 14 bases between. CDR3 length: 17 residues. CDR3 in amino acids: CASSHSSTAPGANVLTF. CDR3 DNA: TGCGCCAGCAGCCATTCTTCGACAGCCCCTGGGGCCAACGTCCTGACTTTC.

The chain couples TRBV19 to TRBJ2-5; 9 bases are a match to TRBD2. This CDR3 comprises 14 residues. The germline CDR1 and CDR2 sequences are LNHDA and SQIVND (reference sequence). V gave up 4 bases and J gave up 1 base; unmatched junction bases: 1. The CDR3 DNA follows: TGTGCCAGTAGTAAACTAGCGGGCCAAGAGACCCAGTACTTC. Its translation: CASSKLAGQETQYF.

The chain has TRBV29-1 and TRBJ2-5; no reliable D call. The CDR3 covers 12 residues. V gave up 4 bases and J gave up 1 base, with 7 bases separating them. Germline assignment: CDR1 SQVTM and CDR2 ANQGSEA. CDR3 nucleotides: TGCAGCGTTGTGGTGGGCCAAGAGACCCAGTACTTC. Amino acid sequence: CSVVVGQETQYF.

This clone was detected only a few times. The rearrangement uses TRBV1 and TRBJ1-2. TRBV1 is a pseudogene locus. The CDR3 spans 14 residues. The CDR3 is CASSQDGGLYGYTF. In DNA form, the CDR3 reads TGCGCCAGCAGCCAAGACGGGGGCCTCTATGGCTACACCTTC.

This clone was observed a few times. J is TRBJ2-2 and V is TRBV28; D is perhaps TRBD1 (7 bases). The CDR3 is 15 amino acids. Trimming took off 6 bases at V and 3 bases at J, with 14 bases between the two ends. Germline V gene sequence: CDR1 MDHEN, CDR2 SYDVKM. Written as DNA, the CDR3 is TGTGCCAGCAGGGGGGGAGACAGGGACACCGGGGAGCTGTTTTTT. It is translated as CASRGGDRDTGELFF.

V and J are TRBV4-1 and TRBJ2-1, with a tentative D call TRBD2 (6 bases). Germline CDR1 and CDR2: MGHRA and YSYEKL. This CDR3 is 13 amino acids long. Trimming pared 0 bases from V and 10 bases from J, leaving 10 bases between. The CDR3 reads CASSQDLGGEQFF. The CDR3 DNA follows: TGCGCCAGCAGCCAAGATCTGGGAGGCGAGCAGTTCTTC.

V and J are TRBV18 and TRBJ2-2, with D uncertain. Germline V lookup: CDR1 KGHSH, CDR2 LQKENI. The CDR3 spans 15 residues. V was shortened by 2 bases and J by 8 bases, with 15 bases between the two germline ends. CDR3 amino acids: CASSPKAGNAGELFF. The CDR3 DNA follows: TGTGCCAGCTCACCAAAGGCTGGGAACGCGGGGGAGCTGTTTTTT.

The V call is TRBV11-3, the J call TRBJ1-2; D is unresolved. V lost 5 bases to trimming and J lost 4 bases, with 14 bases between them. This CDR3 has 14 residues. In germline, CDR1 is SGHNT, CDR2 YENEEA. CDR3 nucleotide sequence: TGTGCCAGCAGCGCCCGGGTGGCTTCCTATGGCTACACCTTC. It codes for CASSARVASYGYTF.

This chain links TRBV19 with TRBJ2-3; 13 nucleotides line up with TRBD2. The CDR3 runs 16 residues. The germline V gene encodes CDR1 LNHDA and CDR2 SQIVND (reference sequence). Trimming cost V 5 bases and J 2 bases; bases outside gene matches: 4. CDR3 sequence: CASSPGTSGITDTQYF. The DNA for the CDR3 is TGTGCCAGTAGTCCAGGGACTAGCGGGATCACAGATACGCAGTATTTT.

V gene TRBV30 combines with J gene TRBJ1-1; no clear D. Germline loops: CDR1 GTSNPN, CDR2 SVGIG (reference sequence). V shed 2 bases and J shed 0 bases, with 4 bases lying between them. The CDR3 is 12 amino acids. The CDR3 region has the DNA TGTGCCTGGAGTTGGGTGAACACTGAAGCTTTCTTT. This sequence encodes CAWSWVNTEAFF.

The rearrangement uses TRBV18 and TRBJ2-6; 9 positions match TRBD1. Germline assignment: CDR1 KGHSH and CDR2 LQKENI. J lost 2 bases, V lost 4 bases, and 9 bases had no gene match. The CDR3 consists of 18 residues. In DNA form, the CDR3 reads TGTGCCAGCTCACTCGGACAGGGGACTATCCCTGGGGCCAACGTCCTGACTTTC. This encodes CASSLGQGTIPGANVLTF.

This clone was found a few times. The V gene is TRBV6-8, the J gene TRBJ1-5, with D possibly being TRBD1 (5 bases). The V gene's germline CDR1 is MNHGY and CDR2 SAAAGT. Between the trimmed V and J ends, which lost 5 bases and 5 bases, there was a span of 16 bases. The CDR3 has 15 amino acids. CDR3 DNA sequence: TGTGCCAGCAGTGATGTCTCCGGGGCAGATCAGCCCCAGCATTTT. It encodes CASSDVSGADQPQHF.

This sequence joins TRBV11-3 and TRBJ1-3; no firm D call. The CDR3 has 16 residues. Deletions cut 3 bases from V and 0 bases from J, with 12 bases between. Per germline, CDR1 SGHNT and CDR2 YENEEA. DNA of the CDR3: TGTGCCAGCAGCTTTTCCGGGCTCCTCTCTGGAAACACCATATATTTT. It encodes CASSFSGLLSGNTIYF.

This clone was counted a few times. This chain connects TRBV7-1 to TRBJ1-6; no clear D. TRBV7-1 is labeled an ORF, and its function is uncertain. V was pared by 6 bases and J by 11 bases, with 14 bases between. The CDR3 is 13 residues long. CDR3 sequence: CASSKGRSAPLHF. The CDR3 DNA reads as TGTGCCAGCAGTAAGGGCAGGTCGGCACCCCTCCACTTT.

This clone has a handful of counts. The CDR3, as DNA: TGTGCCAGTAGTGCGCAGGAGGGAAGGTTGAACTATGGCTACACCTTC. It codes for CASSAQEGRLNYGYTF. V gene TRBV19 combines with J gene TRBJ1-2; no firm D call. The ends were cut back, 5 bases at V and 2 bases at J, with 18 bases in the middle. The germline V gene encodes CDR1 LNHDA and CDR2 SQIVND (reference sequence). The CDR3 runs to 16 residues.

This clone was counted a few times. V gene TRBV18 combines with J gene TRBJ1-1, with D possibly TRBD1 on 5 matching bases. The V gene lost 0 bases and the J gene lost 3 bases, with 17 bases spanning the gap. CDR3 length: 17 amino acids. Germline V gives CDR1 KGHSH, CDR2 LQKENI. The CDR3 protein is CASSPPGRGRDDTEAFF. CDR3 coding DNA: TGTGCCAGCTCACCACCGGGCCGGGGCAGGGACGACACTGAAGCTTTCTTT.

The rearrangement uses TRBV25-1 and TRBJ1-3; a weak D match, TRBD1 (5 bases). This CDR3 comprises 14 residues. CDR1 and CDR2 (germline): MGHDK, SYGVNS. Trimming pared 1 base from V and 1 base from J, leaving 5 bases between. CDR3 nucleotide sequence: TGTGCCAGCAGTGAATCAGGGTCTGGAAACACCATATATTTT. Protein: CASSESGSGNTIYF.

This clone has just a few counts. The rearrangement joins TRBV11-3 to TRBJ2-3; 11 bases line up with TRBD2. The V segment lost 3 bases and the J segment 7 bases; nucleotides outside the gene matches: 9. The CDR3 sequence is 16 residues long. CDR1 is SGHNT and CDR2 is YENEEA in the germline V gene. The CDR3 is CASSFTSGRGSNTQYF. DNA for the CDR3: TGTGCCAGCAGCTTTACTAGCGGGAGAGGGTCAAATACGCAGTATTTT.

For the CDR3, the DNA is TGTGCCAGTAGTATCCCGGCCCGGGGAGGAGAAAAACTGTTTTTT. This sequence encodes CASSIPARGGEKLFF. The gene calls are TRBV19 and TRBJ1-4; no clear D gene. V lost 3 bases, J lost 8 bases, and 16 bases lay in between. The germline CDR1 and CDR2 sequences are LNHDA and SQIVND (reference sequence). CDR3 length: 15 amino acids.

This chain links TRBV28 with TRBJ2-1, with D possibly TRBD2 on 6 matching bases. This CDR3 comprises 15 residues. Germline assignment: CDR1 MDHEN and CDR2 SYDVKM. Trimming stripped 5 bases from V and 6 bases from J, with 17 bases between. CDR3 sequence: CASSPPGSRRNEQFF. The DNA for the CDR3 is TGTGCCAGCAGTCCTCCCGGGAGTAGGCGCAATGAGCAGTTCTTC.